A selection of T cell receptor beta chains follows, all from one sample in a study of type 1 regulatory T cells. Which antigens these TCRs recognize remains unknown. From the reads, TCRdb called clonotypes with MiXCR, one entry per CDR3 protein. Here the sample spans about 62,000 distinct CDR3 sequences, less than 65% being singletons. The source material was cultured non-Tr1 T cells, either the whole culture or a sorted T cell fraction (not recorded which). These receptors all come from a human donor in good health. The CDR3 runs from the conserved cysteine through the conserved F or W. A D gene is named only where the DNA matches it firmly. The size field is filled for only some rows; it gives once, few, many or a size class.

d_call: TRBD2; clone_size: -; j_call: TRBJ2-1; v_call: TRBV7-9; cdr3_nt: TGTGCCAGCAGCCGCGTACACGGGGTTGGGACTAGCGGGACTGAGCAGTTCTTC; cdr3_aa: CASSRVHGVGTSGTEQFF
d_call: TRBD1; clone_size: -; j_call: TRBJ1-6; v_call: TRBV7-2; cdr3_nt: TGTGCCAGCAGCTCCGGACGGGAGGCGGGGACAGGGTTAAGCTCCTATAATTCACCCCTCCACTTT; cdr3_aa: CASSSGREAGTGLSSYNSPLHF
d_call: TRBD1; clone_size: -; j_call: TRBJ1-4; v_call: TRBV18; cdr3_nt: TGTGCCAGCTCACCGGGGACAGGGGAAGAAAAACTGTTTTTT; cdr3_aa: CASSPGTGEEKLFF
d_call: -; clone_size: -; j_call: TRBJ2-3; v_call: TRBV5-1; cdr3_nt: TGCGCCAGCAGCTTGCGAAATATGAGGACAGATACGCAGTATTTT; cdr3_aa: CASSLRNMRTDTQYF
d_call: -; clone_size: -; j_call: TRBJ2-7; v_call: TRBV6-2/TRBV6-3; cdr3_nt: TGTGCCACCAAATGGGGTCCTTACGAGCAGTACTTC; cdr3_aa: CATKWGPYEQYF
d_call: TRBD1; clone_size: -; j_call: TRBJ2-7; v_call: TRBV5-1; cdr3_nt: TGCGCCAGCAGCCATGGGACAGGTGGCGAGCAGTACTTC; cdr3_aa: CASSHGTGGEQYF
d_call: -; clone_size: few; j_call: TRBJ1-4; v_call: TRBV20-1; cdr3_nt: TGCAGTGCTAGAGATGCTAGGGGGGGAAATGCTAATGAAAAACTGTTTTTT; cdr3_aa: CSARDARGGNANEKLFF
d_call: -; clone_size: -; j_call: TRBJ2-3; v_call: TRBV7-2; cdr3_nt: TGTGCCAGCAGCTTAAGGTTTGGAAATACGCAGTATTTT; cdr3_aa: CASSLRFGNTQYF
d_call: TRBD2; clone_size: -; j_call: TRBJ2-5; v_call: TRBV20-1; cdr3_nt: TGCAGTGCTCGCGGGGGGTCGGAGACCCAGTACTTC; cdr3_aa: CSARGGSETQYF
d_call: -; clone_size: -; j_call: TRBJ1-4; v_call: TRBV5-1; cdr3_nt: TGCGCCAGCAGCATATCCGGACAGTTACAAAATGAAAAACTGTTTTTT; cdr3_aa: CASSISGQLQNEKLFF
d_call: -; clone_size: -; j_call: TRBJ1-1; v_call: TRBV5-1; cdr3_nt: TGCGCCAGCAGCTTGGAGGCAAACCGACTACCTAACACTGAAGCTTTCTTT; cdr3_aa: CASSLEANRLPNTEAFF
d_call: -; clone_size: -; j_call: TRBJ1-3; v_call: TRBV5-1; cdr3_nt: TGCGCCAGCAGCACCGGGGCTGATAATGGAAACACCATATATTTT; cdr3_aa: CASSTGADNGNTIYF
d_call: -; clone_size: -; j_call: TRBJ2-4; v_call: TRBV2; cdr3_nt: TGTGCCAGCGAAGGAGGAGCTGCCCTTAAAAACATTCAGTACTTC; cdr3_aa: CASEGGAALKNIQYF
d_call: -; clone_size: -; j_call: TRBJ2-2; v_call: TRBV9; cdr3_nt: TGTGCCAGCAGCGTAGGTACCCTAGCGCTTACCGGGGAGCTGTTTTTT; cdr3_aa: CASSVGTLALTGELFF
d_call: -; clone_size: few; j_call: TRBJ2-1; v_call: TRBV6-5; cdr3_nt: TGTGCCAGCAAGGTAGCGGATAAATACAATGAGCAGTTCTTC; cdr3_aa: CASKVADKYNEQFF
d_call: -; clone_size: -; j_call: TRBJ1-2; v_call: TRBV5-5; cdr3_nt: TGTGCCAGCAGTCGGGACACCCGGTATGGCTACACCTTC; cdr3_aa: CASSRDTRYGYTF
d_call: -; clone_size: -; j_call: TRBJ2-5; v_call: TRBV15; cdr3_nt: TGTGCCACCAGCAGAGAGGGGGCTACATTCCAAGAGACCCAGTACTTC; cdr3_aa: CATSREGATFQETQYF
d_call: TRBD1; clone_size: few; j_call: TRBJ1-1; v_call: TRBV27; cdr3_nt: TGTGCCAGCAGGATAGACAGGGGGCTGGGCGGGACTGAAGCTTTCTTT; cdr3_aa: CASRIDRGLGGTEAFF
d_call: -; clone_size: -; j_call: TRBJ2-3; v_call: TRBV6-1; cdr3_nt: TGTGCCAGCAGCCCGGCCAGCGATACGCAGTATTTT; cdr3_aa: CASSPASDTQYF
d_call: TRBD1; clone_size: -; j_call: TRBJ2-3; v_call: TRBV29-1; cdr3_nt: TGCAGCGTCATTACAGGGGGCACGGGCACAGATACGCAGTATTTT; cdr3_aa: CSVITGGTGTDTQYF